A single sample is the source of the 26 T cell receptor beta chains below, sequenced in a study of blood T cell repertoires in COVID-19. The table came from immunoSEQ multiplex PCR; TCRdb's copy has only in-frame clones and leaves some out. The sample has approximately 180,000 clones, approximately 85% seen once. The sequencing input was PBMCs or T cells enriched from blood (not recorded which). These receptors all stem from a man aged 40-49 years who had recovered from COVID-19.

The chain is built from TRBV28 and TRBJ2-1; 8 bases are shared with TRBD2. V trimming: 4 bases; J trimming: 4 bases; junction bases outside the gene matches: 6. Germline CDR1 is MDHEN and CDR2 is SYDVKM. The CDR3 consists of 15 residues. The CDR3: CASSSGGRTYNEQFF. The CDR3 region has the DNA TGTGCCAGCAGTTCGGGCGGGAGGACGTACAATGAGCAGTTCTTC.

The J gene is TRBJ2-7, the V gene TRBV4-1; D is possibly TRBD2 (5 bases). Looked up from germline, CDR1 is MGHRA and CDR2 is YSYEKL. V lost 0 bases and J lost 2, with 14 bases in between. The CDR3 has 16 residues. The CDR3 loop is CASSQDPPSGAYEQYF. The CDR3 DNA reads as TGCGCCAGCAGCCAAGACCCGCCCTCCGGGGCCTACGAGCAGTACTTC.

This clone was detected ten times or more. V is TRBV5-1 and J is TRBJ1-2; D call uncertain. This CDR3 comprises 13 residues. Trimming pared 1 base from V and 3 bases from J, leaving 7 bases between. CDR1 SGHRS and CDR2 YFSETQ come from the germline V gene. The CDR3 nucleotides are TGCGCCAGCAGCTTGTCGGCGGACTATGGCTACACCTTC. This codes for CASSLSADYGYTF.

The rearrangement joins TRBV18 to TRBJ1-2; a weak D match, TRBD1 (6 bases). Germline V gives CDR1 KGHSH, CDR2 LQKENI. The CDR3 contains 14 residues. The V gene lost 3 bases and the J gene lost 4 bases, with 12 bases spanning the gap. In DNA form, the CDR3 reads TGTGCCAGCTCACCCGGTGGGGGCGGCTATGGCTACACCTTC. It is translated as CASSPGGGGYGYTF.

The chain links TRBV6-4 to TRBJ2-2; TRBD1 agrees at 7 bases. V trimming: 6 bases; J trimming: 4 bases; junction bases outside the gene matches: 14. Germline V CDR1 and CDR2: MRHNA, SNTAGT. The CDR3 covers 17 residues. DNA for the CDR3: TGTGCCAGCAGAGACACCGACAGGGATGGTGTCACCGGGGAGCTGTTTTTT. Protein sequence: CASRDTDRDGVTGELFF.

This sequence joins TRBV24-1 and TRBJ1-2; 10 bases align to TRBD1. V dropped 7 bases and J dropped 8; count of bases not matched to a gene: 6. The germline CDR1 and CDR2 sequences are KGHDR and SFDVKD. The CDR3 consists of 13 residues. CDR3 amino acids: CATSPGTGVGYTF. The CDR3 DNA follows: TGTGCCACCAGCCCCGGGACAGGGGTAGGCTACACCTTC.

J is TRBJ2-1 and V is TRBV24-1, with TRBD1 identical over 7 bases. Trimming removed 5 bases from V and 6 bases from J; junction bases left unmatched: 6. In germline, CDR1 is KGHDR, CDR2 SFDVKD. The CDR3 runs to 14 residues. The CDR3 protein is CATSGTGASNEQFF. Written as DNA, the CDR3 is TGTGCCACCAGTGGGACAGGTGCCTCCAATGAGCAGTTCTTC.

The chain carries TRBV6-1 and TRBJ2-7; 7 bases line up with TRBD1. CDR1 and CDR2 (germline): MNHNS, SASEGT. This CDR3 is built from 14 residues. The junction had 3 bases not matched to a gene; V was cut back by 0 bases and J by 4 bases. CDR3: CASSEAARGYEQYF. The CDR3 coding sequence is TGTGCCAGCAGTGAAGCTGCCAGGGGGTACGAGCAGTACTTC.

The chain uses TRBV5-1 and TRBJ1-1; D is unresolved. The CDR3 length is 13 residues. Germline values: CDR1 SGHRS, CDR2 YFSETQ. The V and J ends lost 3 bases and 6 bases respectively, with 12 bases between them. Written as DNA, the CDR3 is TGCGCCAGCAGCTCCACACTTACAGCTGAAGCTTTCTTT. It is translated as CASSSTLTAEAFF. Complete variable domain (other parts from reference TRBV5-1 and TRBJ1-1): KAGVTQTPRYLIKTRGQQVTLSCSPISGHRSVSWYQQTPGQGLQFLFEYFSETQRNKGNFPGRFSGRQFSNSRSEMNVSTLELGDSALYLCASSSTLTAEAFFGQGTRLTVV.

The chain carries TRBV28 and TRBJ1-1, with D unclear. This CDR3 has 15 amino acids. Germline CDR1 reads MDHEN; CDR2 reads SYDVKM. This CDR3 is CVSLTLLGLNTEAFF. The CDR3 DNA follows: TGTGTCTCGCTTACTCTCCTCGGGTTGAACACTGAAGCTTTCTTT.

The V and J genes are TRBV19 and TRBJ1-5; the D gene is possibly TRBD1 (5 bases). The V gene's germline CDR1 is LNHDA and CDR2 SQIVND (reference sequence). This CDR3 has 13 amino acids. V lost 6 bases to trimming and J lost 9 bases, with 15 bases between them. CDR3 amino acids: CASRDIRDGPQHF. In nucleotides, the CDR3 is TGTGCCAGTAGGGACATCCGCGATGGGCCCCAGCATTTT.

The rearrangement links TRBV9 to TRBJ2-7; maybe TRBD2 (7 bases). The CDR3 is made up of 16 amino acids. Germline CDR1 and CDR2: SGDLS and YYNGEE. V was shortened by 0 bases and J by 7 bases, with 20 bases between the two germline ends. The CDR3 region is CASSVAVGGREGEQYF. The CDR3 region has the DNA TGTGCCAGCAGCGTAGCTGTCGGGGGGCGTGAAGGGGAGCAGTACTTC.

There are a few counts of this clone. The V gene is TRBV11-3, the J gene TRBJ1-6, with D perhaps TRBD1 (6 bases). The CDR3 spans 15 residues. V shed 5 bases and J shed 11 bases, with 19 bases lying between them. Germline loops: CDR1 SGHNT, CDR2 YENEEA. In DNA form, the CDR3 reads TGTGCCAGCAGCCTTCAGAGCGGGGGGCGGCCACCCCTCCACTTT. This gives the protein CASSLQSGGRPPLHF. The full variable domain, its missing parts supplied by reference TRBV11-3 and TRBJ1-6, is EAGVVQSPRYKIIEKKQPVAFWCNPISGHNTLYWYLQNLGQGPELLIRYENEEAVDDSQLPKDRFSAERLKGVDSTLKIQPAELGDSAVYLCASSLQSGGRPPLHFGNGTRLTVT.

The chain has TRBV7-8 and TRBJ2-1; the match to TRBD2 covers 11 bases. Germline trimming cut 8 bases from V and 4 bases from J; bases unmatched to any gene: 10. Germline CDR1 reads SGHVS; CDR2 reads FQNEAQ. There are 16 residues in the CDR3. CDR3 sequence (DNA): TGTGCCAGCGGCCCAAGAGGGACTAGCGGATACAATGAGCAGTTCTTC. The encoded protein is CASGPRGTSGYNEQFF.

The DNA of the CDR3 is TGTGCCACCGAAGCACAGGGGTATAATTCACCCCTCCACTTT. It codes for CATEAQGYNSPLHF. This sequence joins TRBV19 and TRBJ1-6; TRBD1 matches at 7 bases. Losses at the gene ends were 10 bases for V and 4 bases for J; bases not matched to a gene: 7. The CDR3 is made up of 14 amino acids. The V gene's germline CDR1 is LNHDA and CDR2 SQIVND (reference sequence). The full variable domain, with the rest looked up from reference TRBV19 and TRBJ1-6, is DGGITQSPKYLFRKEGQNVTLSCEQNLNHDAMYWYRQDPGQGLRLIYYSQIVNDFQKGDIAEGYSVSREKKESFPLTVTSAQKNPTAFYLCATEAQGYNSPLHFGNGTRLTVT.

V is TRBV7-6 and J is TRBJ1-4; D may be TRBD1 (5 bases). V lost 1 base and J lost 5, with 14 bases in between. The CDR3 length is 16 residues. Germline V lookup: CDR1 SGHVS, CDR2 FNYEAQ. CDR3 region: CASSLGGGGGNEKLFF. DNA for the CDR3: TGTGCCAGCAGCTTAGGCGGCGGGGGAGGGAATGAAAAACTGTTTTTT.

The rearrangement joins TRBV29-1 to TRBJ2-2; D is ambiguous. CDR3 length: 13 amino acids. The V and J ends lost 2 bases and 5 bases respectively, with 9 bases between them. Germline V gene lookup returns CDR1 SQVTM and CDR2 ANQGSEA. CDR3 DNA: TGCAGCGTTGAAATGAGGTTGACCGGGGAGCTGTTTTTT. Protein product: CSVEMRLTGELFF.

This clone occurred a few times. The chain uses TRBV15 and TRBJ2-6; 12 bases align to TRBD2. The CDR3 contains 22 residues. CDR1 and CDR2 from the germline V gene are LNHNV and YYDKDF (reference sequence). Trimming removed 2 bases from V and 0 bases from J; junction bases left unmatched: 14. CDR3 region: CATSRPLGLAGGLSSGANVLTF. CDR3 nucleotide sequence: TGTGCCACCAGCAGACCCTTAGGGCTAGCGGGGGGGCTGAGCTCTGGGGCCAACGTCCTGACTTTC.

The V gene is TRBV5-4, the J gene TRBJ1-2; D not resolved. The CDR3 has 13 residues. The V gene's germline CDR1 is SGHNT and CDR2 YYREEE (reference sequence). The V end was cut by 2 bases, the J end by 8 bases, with 13 bases between. The CDR3 is CASSLRDPYGYTF. In DNA, the CDR3 is TGTGCCAGCAGCTTACGGGATCCATACGGCTACACCTTC.

The rearrangement joins TRBV30 to TRBJ1-4; TRBD1 matches at 7 bases. Germline V gene lookup returns CDR1 GTSNPN and CDR2 SVGIG (reference sequence). The CDR3 has 13 amino acids. J was trimmed by 7 bases and V by 7 bases; bases with no gene match: 9. In DNA, the CDR3 is TGTGCCTCTACCGGGACAGCGGGTGAAAAACTGTTTTTT. This translates into CASTGTAGEKLFF.

J is TRBJ2-1 and V is TRBV11-3; D is unresolved. Germline V gene sequence: CDR1 SGHNT, CDR2 YENEEA. The CDR3 runs to 12 residues. V lost 6 bases to trimming and J lost 6 bases, with 9 bases between them. CDR3 amino acids: CASSHSSNEQFF. CDR3 bases: TGTGCCAGCAGTCACAGTTCCAATGAGCAGTTCTTC.

This sequence joins TRBV27 and TRBJ1-5; 11 bases align to TRBD1. V gave up 5 bases and J gave up 4 bases; unmatched junction bases: 4. The CDR3 length is 15 residues. The germline V gene has CDR1 MNHEY and CDR2 SMNVEV (reference sequence). CDR3 sequence reads: CASSVGTGGNQPQHF. CDR3 DNA: TGTGCCAGCAGTGTAGGGACAGGGGGAAATCAGCCCCAGCATTTT.

The V and J genes are TRBV30 and TRBJ2-7; 10 positions agree with TRBD2. The CDR3 spans 13 residues. Germline assignment: CDR1 GTSNPN and CDR2 SVGIG (reference sequence). The V segment lost 8 bases and the J segment 4 bases; nucleotides outside the gene matches: 8. The CDR3 DNA reads TGTGCCCGGGGGGCTAGCGGGGGTTACGAGCAGTACTTC. Amino acid sequence: CARGASGGYEQYF.

As DNA, the CDR3 is TGTGCCAGCAGCTTGAAGCCAGACTTATACACTGAAGCTTTCTTT. It yields the protein CASSLKPDLYTEAFF. The chain recombines TRBV5-4 with TRBJ1-1; no firm D call. The germline V and J ends were trimmed by 1 base and 3 bases, with 13 bases remaining between them. This CDR3 region has 15 residues. Germline values: CDR1 SGHNT, CDR2 YYREEE (reference sequence).

This chain uses TRBV28 with TRBJ2-7; D is possibly TRBD2 (5 bases). CDR1 MDHEN and CDR2 SYDVKM come from the germline V gene. The length of the CDR3 is 13 residues. The V gene lost 7 bases and the J gene lost 0 bases, with 10 bases spanning the gap. CDR3 nucleotide sequence: TGTGCCAGCACAACTAGAAGCTCCTACGAGCAGTACTTC. Protein sequence: CASTTRSSYEQYF. Full variable domain (rest looked up from reference TRBV28 and TRBJ2-7): DVKVTQSSRYLVKRTGEKVFLECVQDMDHENMFWYRQDPGLGLRLIYFSYDVKMKEKGDIPEGYSVSREKKERFSLILESASTNQTSMYLCASTTRSSYEQYFGPGTRLTVT.

The gene calls are TRBV11-2 and TRBJ1-4, with 9 bases lining up with TRBD1. Germline V gene lookup returns CDR1 SGHAT and CDR2 FQNNGV. This CDR3 is built from 15 residues. The V and J ends lost 5 bases and 6 bases, in that order; junction bases with no gene match: 7. The chain's CDR3 is CASSRGQGNHEKLFF. The CDR3 DNA reads TGTGCCAGCAGCCGGGGACAGGGCAACCATGAAAAACTGTTTTTT.